What follows are 4 T cell receptor beta chains derived from one specimen sequenced in a study of control samples from healthy donors and cancer patients. The data were produced by immunoSEQ multiplex PCR, yet TCRdb's version contains in-frame clones alone and is incomplete. The sample carries about 90,000 clones, about nine tenths recorded once. What was sequenced was blood. These receptors came from a woman aged 18-30 years in good health.

The J gene is TRBJ2-7, the V gene TRBV5-1; 7 bases map to TRBD1. Per the germline V gene, CDR1 is SGHRS and CDR2 is YFSETQ. There are 14 residues in the CDR3. Germline trimming cut 0 bases from V and 5 bases from J; bases unmatched to any gene: 5. For the CDR3, the DNA is TGCGCCAGCAGCTTGGACAGGGGAGAGGACGAGCAGTACTTC. Translation: CASSLDRGEDEQYF.

V is TRBV18 and J is TRBJ2-1; TRBD2 matches at 7 bases. Trimming removed 4 bases from V and 8 bases from J; junction bases left unmatched: 14. Looked up from germline, CDR1 is KGHSH and CDR2 is LQKENI. CDR3 length: 16 amino acids. The CDR3 sequence is CASSLETRTSRDEQFF. CDR3 coding DNA: TGTGCCAGCTCACTTGAAACCCGGACTAGTAGGGATGAGCAGTTCTTC.

The chain has TRBV13 and TRBJ1-6; D not resolved. Trimming cost V 2 bases and J 8 bases, with 13 bases left between them. Germline V gene sequence: CDR1 PRHDT, CDR2 FYEKMQ (reference sequence). The CDR3 is made up of 15 amino acids. CDR3 bases: TGTGCCAGCAGCTTACAAGGCCTCTCAGATTCACCCCTCCACTTT. The encoded protein is CASSLQGLSDSPLHF. The variable domain in full, with the rest retrieved from reference TRBV13 and TRBJ1-6, is AAGVIQSPRHLIKEKRETATLKCYPIPRHDTVYWYQQGPGQDPQFLISFYEKMQSDKGSIPDRFSAQQFSDYHSELNMSSLELGDSALYFCASSLQGLSDSPLHFGNGTRLTVT.

The chain joins TRBV25-1 to TRBJ2-1; the match to TRBD2 covers 14 bases. The germline CDR1 and CDR2 sequences are MGHDK and SYGVNS. The trim removed 4 bases at V and 8 bases at J, leaving 10 bases unmatched. The length of the CDR3 is 17 residues. The CDR3 loop is CASSVTSGGAGPDEQFF. The CDR3 bases are TGTGCCAGCAGTGTGACTAGCGGGGGGGCCGGTCCCGATGAGCAGTTCTTC.